The rows below give T cell receptor beta chains drawn from one sample of a study of blood T cell repertoires in COVID-19. The assay was immunoSEQ multiplex PCR, and TCRdb's table has in-frame clones only and misses some. The table has some 300,000 clones, around nine tenths seen once. The source material was PBMCs or T cells enriched from blood (not recorded which). These receptors were collected from a woman in her 40s who had recovered from COVID-19. CDR3s include the opening cysteine and the closing phenylalanine or tryptophan. The order of the fields is D gene, J gene, V gene, clone size, CDR3 protein, CDR3 DNA. The D gene is left open where the match is weak. Some rows mark clone size as missing; the rest say once, few, many or name a class of expanded clone.

D: .
J: TRBJ1-5
V: TRBV18
size: once
CDR3: CASSRRDEGQPQHF
DNA: TGTGCCAGCTCAAGGAGGGATGAGGGTCAGCCCCAGCATTTT

D: TRBD2
J: TRBJ2-2
V: TRBV7-2
size: .
CDR3: CASSSGLAAGELFF
DNA: TGTGCCAGCAGCTCAGGACTAGCGGCCGGGGAGCTGTTTTTT

D: .
J: TRBJ1-2
V: TRBV18
size: .
CDR3: CASSSEGGYTF
DNA: TGTGCCAGCTCATCGGAGGGGGGCTACACCTTC

D: .
J: TRBJ1-2
V: TRBV19
size: once
CDR3: CASSNDRYYGYTF
DNA: TGTGCCAGTAGTAATGACAGGTACTATGGCTACACCTTC

D: .
J: TRBJ2-2
V: TRBV3-1/TRBV3-2
size: .
CDR3: CASSQAWRGNTGELFF
DNA: TGTGCCAGCAGCCAAGCTTGGCGGGGGAACACCGGGGAGCTGTTTTTT

D: .
J: TRBJ1-6
V: TRBV27
size: .
CDR3: CASGGQYRHSPLHF
DNA: TGTGCCAGCGGAGGTCAATATCGGCATTCACCCCTCCACTTT

D: TRBD2
J: TRBJ2-5
V: TRBV9
size: .
CDR3: CASSVTGGQETQYF
DNA: TGTGCCAGCAGCGTAACGGGGGGTCAAGAGACCCAGTACTTC

D: TRBD2
J: TRBJ2-1
V: TRBV6-5
size: .
CDR3: CASSLAGLNYNEQFF
DNA: TGTGCCAGCAGTTTAGCGGGGCTTAATTACAATGAGCAGTTCTTC

D: TRBD2
J: TRBJ2-1
V: TRBV29-1
size: .
CDR3: CSVVRGGRGNNEQFF
DNA: TGCAGCGTTGTAAGGGGCGGGAGGGGTAACAATGAGCAGTTCTTC

D: .
J: TRBJ1-2
V: TRBV27
size: few
CDR3: CASRQIPRDISEEGYTF
DNA: TGTGCCAGCAGACAGATTCCCCGGGACATAAGCGAAGAGGGCTACACCTTC

D: .
J: TRBJ1-3
V: TRBV14
size: .
CDR3: CASSLSNSGNTIYF
DNA: TGTGCCAGCAGCCTATCTAACTCTGGAAACACCATATATTTT

D: TRBD2
J: TRBJ2-1
V: TRBV6-5
size: .
CDR3: CASKKRGGLFNEQFF
DNA: TGTGCCAGCAAAAAGCGGGGGGGCCTTTTCAATGAGCAGTTCTTC

D: .
J: TRBJ1-2
V: TRBV20-1
size: .
CDR3: CSASSRGYTF
DNA: TGCAGTGCCTCCAGTCGCGGCTACACCTTC

D: TRBD2
J: TRBJ2-1
V: TRBV29-1
size: .
CDR3: CSVVLAGNEQFF
DNA: TGCAGCGTTGTACTAGCGGGAAATGAGCAGTTCTTC